These 24 T cell receptor beta chains came from one sample sequenced in a study of cytomegalovirus exposure and HLA in healthy donors. Using immunoSEQ multiplex PCR, the repertoire was profiled, and TCRdb retains in-frame clones only, with some absent. The sample comprises 150,000 to 200,000 clones, roughly 90% of which are singletons, and 10% rests with the top ten. Sequenced sample: PBMCs. The source of these receptors is a woman aged 18-35 years in good health and CMV-seropositive.

This clone was counted only a few times. CDR3 nucleotides: TGTGCCAGCAGCCAATTCGGGACTAGCGGGAGTCGCGAGCAGTACTTC. Residues: CASSQFGTSGSREQYF. The chain carries TRBV7-2 and TRBJ2-7; 14 bases are a match to TRBD2. The CDR3 totals 16 residues. V lost 5 bases and J lost 6; bases outside the gene matches: 9. Germline values: CDR1 SGHTA, CDR2 FQGNSA.

This chain links TRBV10-1 with TRBJ2-5; D perhaps matches TRBD2 (6 bases). Deletions cut 2 bases from V and 3 bases from J, with 7 bases between. Germline lookup yields CDR1 WNHNN and CDR2 SYGVQD (reference sequence). The CDR3 has 13 residues. The CDR3, as DNA: TGCGCCAGCAGTGAGGGACTAAAAGAGACCCAGTACTTC. It codes for CASSEGLKETQYF.

V and J are TRBV27 and TRBJ2-7; 9 nucleotides agree with TRBD1. CDR1 is MNHEY, CDR2 SMNVEV, per germline (reference sequence). The CDR3 spans 16 residues. Trimming removed 1 base from V and 4 bases from J; junction bases left unmatched: 8. Here the CDR3 DNA reads TGTGCCAGCAGTTTATTGGCAACAGGGGGCTCTTACGAGCAGTACTTC. Translated, it gives CASSLLATGGSYEQYF.

The chain has TRBV5-1 and TRBJ2-2, with TRBD2 matching 13 bases. The CDR3 is 16 amino acids. Germline V gene data show CDR1 as SGHRS and CDR2 as YFSETQ. V lost 4 bases, J lost 1 base, and 1 base stayed unmatched. CDR3 region: CASSGLAGENTGELFF. The CDR3 bases are TGCGCCAGCAGCGGACTAGCGGGAGAGAACACCGGGGAGCTGTTTTTT.

This chain joins TRBV5-1 and TRBJ2-1, with 9 bases aligning to TRBD2. The germline V gene has CDR1 SGHRS and CDR2 YFSETQ. Trimming at V came to 3 bases and at J to 8 bases, leaving 9 bases not matched to a gene. This CDR3 spans 15 amino acids. CDR3 residues: CASSSDPGLAYEQFF. DNA of the CDR3: TGCGCCAGCAGCTCCGATCCGGGACTAGCCTATGAGCAGTTCTTC. The variable domain in full, completed from reference TRBV5-1 and TRBJ2-1, reads KAGVTQTPRYLIKTRGQQVTLSCSPISGHRSVSWYQQTPGQGLQFLFEYFSETQRNKGNFPGRFSGRQFSNSRSEMNVSTLELGDSALYLCASSSDPGLAYEQFFGPGTRLTVL.

V and J are TRBV7-2 and TRBJ1-1, with D tentatively TRBD1 (5 bases). CDR1 is SGHTA and CDR2 is FQGNSA in the germline V gene. V lost 0 bases and J 5 bases, leaving 13 bases between the germline ends. The CDR3 extends over 15 amino acids. This CDR3 reads CASSLAVRGPTEAFF. CDR3 DNA sequence: TGTGCCAGCAGCTTAGCGGTAAGGGGTCCTACTGAAGCTTTCTTT.

V is TRBV6-6 and J is TRBJ1-1; D call uncertain. In germline, CDR1 is MNHNY, CDR2 SVGAGI (reference sequence). The V end was cut by 6 bases, the J end by 11 bases, with 13 bases between. CDR3 length: 11 amino acids. The CDR3 bases are TGTGCCAGCAGCACGACTGCTCACGCTTTCTTT. Encoded protein: CASSTTAHAFF.

The chain has TRBV29-1 and TRBJ2-2; 10 bases align to TRBD1. Germline lookup yields CDR1 SQVTM and CDR2 ANQGSEA. V gave up 0 bases and J gave up 5 bases; unmatched junction bases: 6. The CDR3 runs 16 residues. The DNA of the CDR3 is TGCAGCGTTGAAGAGGGGGGACAGGGGATTACCGGGGAGCTGTTTTTT. Its protein product is CSVEEGGQGITGELFF.

This clone was seen just once. The CDR3 DNA sequence: TGTGCCAGCACCGCAGGGGTCTTATATCAGCCCCAGCATTTT. As protein: CASTAGVLYQPQHF. The V call is TRBV28, the J call TRBJ1-5; D is perhaps TRBD1 (6 bases). CDR3 length equals 14 residues. Germline loops: CDR1 MDHEN, CDR2 SYDVKM. The V end lost 7 bases, the J end lost 5 bases, and 15 bases lay between the germline ends.

The chain carries TRBV2 and TRBJ1-1, with 8 bases matching TRBD1. V gave up 6 bases and J gave up 6 bases; unmatched junction bases: 0. CDR1 SNHLY and CDR2 FYNNEI come from the germline V gene. The CDR3 covers 11 residues. The CDR3: CASRQGAEAFF. CDR3 bases: TGTGCCAGCAGACAGGGGGCTGAAGCTTTCTTT.

The chain employs TRBV18 and TRBJ1-2; D might be TRBD1 (5 bases). The germline V gene encodes CDR1 KGHSH and CDR2 LQKENI. The CDR3 has 13 residues. The V gene lost 5 bases and the J gene lost 10 bases, with 17 bases spanning the gap. As DNA, the CDR3 is TGTGCCAGCTCAGCGACAGACTTGGGATACTACACCTTC. Translation gives CASSATDLGYYTF.

The chain joins TRBV19 to TRBJ2-7; 15 bases fit TRBD2. The CDR3 contains 18 residues. In germline, CDR1 is LNHDA, CDR2 SQIVND (reference sequence). Trimming cost V 3 bases and J 0 bases; bases outside gene matches: 6. CDR3 region: CASSIRGLAGGPSYEQYF. The CDR3 DNA follows: TGTGCCAGTAGTATTAGGGGACTAGCGGGAGGCCCCTCCTACGAGCAGTACTTC.

The chain carries TRBV11-2 and TRBJ1-2; 7 positions agree with TRBD1. Germline lookup yields CDR1 SGHAT and CDR2 FQNNGV. The CDR3 is 12 amino acids. The trim removed 7 bases at V and 6 bases at J, leaving 5 bases unmatched. In nucleotides, the CDR3 is TGTGCCAGCACCAAAACAGGGGATGGCTACACCTTC. It is translated as CASTKTGDGYTF.

The rearrangement uses TRBV5-1 and TRBJ2-3, with TRBD2 matching over 9 bases. The trim removed 0 bases at V and 0 bases at J, leaving 2 bases unmatched. The length of the CDR3 is 16 residues. CDR1 is SGHRS, CDR2 YFSETQ, per germline. CDR3 sequence: CASSLVTSGSTDTQYF. The CDR3, as DNA: TGCGCCAGCAGCTTGGTAACTAGCGGGAGCACAGATACGCAGTATTTT.

The chain joins TRBV27 to TRBJ2-1; D is perhaps TRBD1 (5 bases). Germline assignment: CDR1 MNHEY and CDR2 SMNVEV (reference sequence). CDR3 length: 15 amino acids. Trimming took off 10 bases at V and 6 bases at J, with 22 bases between the two ends. The CDR3 sequence is CATRRAGIGRNEQFF. The CDR3 DNA reads as TGTGCCACCCGACGTGCAGGGATCGGCCGCAATGAGCAGTTCTTC.

The CDR3 nucleotides are TGTGCCAGCAGCTTAGAGGGGTCCAATGAGCAGTTCTTC. This translates into CASSLEGSNEQFF. The chain carries TRBV7-9 and TRBJ2-1; D might be TRBD1 (5 bases). CDR1 is SEHNR, CDR2 FQNEAQ, per germline (reference sequence). The CDR3 is 13 amino acids. V shed 1 base and J shed 6 bases, with 7 bases lying between them.

This clone appeared once. The chain has TRBV15 and TRBJ1-1; D possibly corresponds to TRBD1 (5 bases). Trimming cost V 4 bases and J 5 bases, with 8 bases left between them. The CDR3 extends over 12 amino acids. The V gene's germline CDR1 is LNHNV and CDR2 YYDKDF (reference sequence). The CDR3 bases are TGTGCCACCAGCAAGGGGTGGACTGAAGCTTTCTTT. Protein sequence: CATSKGWTEAFF.

This chain uses TRBV9 with TRBJ1-4; D possibly corresponds to TRBD1 (6 bases). This CDR3 is built from 15 residues. Looked up from germline, CDR1 is SGDLS and CDR2 is YYNGEE. Trimming pared 3 bases from V and 1 base from J, leaving 10 bases between. CDR3 DNA sequence: TGTGCCAGCAGCGAGGAGGACAGAACTAATGAAAAACTGTTTTTT. Its protein is CASSEEDRTNEKLFF. Full variable domain (missing parts from reference TRBV9 and TRBJ1-4): DSGVTQTPKHLITATGQRVTLRCSPRSGDLSVYWYQQSLDQGLQFLIQYYNGEERAKGNILERFSAQQFPDLHSELNLSSLELGDSALYFCASSEEDRTNEKLFFGSGTQLSVL.

The J gene is TRBJ1-3, the V gene TRBV9; D might be TRBD1 (5 bases). V gave up 0 bases and J gave up 0 bases, with 13 bases separating them. CDR1 and CDR2 from the germline V gene are SGDLS and YYNGEE. This CDR3 has 17 amino acids. The CDR3, as DNA: TGTGCCAGCAGCGTAGAACCCCCGACAGTCTCTGGAAACACCATATATTTT. Amino acids: CASSVEPPTVSGNTIYF.

Points on this clone: This sample includes further DNA sequences coding for the same CDR3. The rearrangement uses TRBV10-1 and TRBJ1-1, with D perhaps matching TRBD1 (5 bases). Germline CDR1 is WNHNN and CDR2 is SYGVQD (reference sequence). The CDR3 contains 13 residues. With 2 bases removed from V and 3 bases from J, the gap between germline ends came to 7 bases. The CDR3, as DNA: TGCGCCAGCAGTGAGGGGGCGCACACTGAAGCTTTCTTT. This codes for CASSEGAHTEAFF.

This sequence joins TRBV14 and TRBJ2-1, with D possibly being TRBD2 (7 bases). The germline V and J ends were trimmed by 4 bases and 11 bases, with 18 bases remaining between them. Germline V gives CDR1 SGHDN, CDR2 FVKESK. This CDR3 has 14 residues. This chain's CDR3 is CASSLAGAVDQQFF. Here the CDR3 DNA reads TGTGCCAGCAGCCTCGCGGGGGCCGTGGACCAGCAGTTCTTC.

The chain joins TRBV5-8 to TRBJ1-5; possibly TRBD1 for D (5 bases). Trimming left V 2 bases short and J 5 bases short, with 17 bases between. The CDR3 length is 16 residues. Germline CDR1 SGHTS, CDR2 YDEGEE. This CDR3 reads CASSLGLRGGDQPQHF. The DNA for the CDR3 is TGTGCCAGCAGCTTAGGCCTACGGGGGGGGGATCAGCCCCAGCATTTT.

This chain connects TRBV29-1 to TRBJ1-3; D ambiguous. Between the trimmed V and J ends, which lost 4 bases and 0 bases, there was a span of 7 bases. The CDR3 consists of 13 residues. Germline V gene data show CDR1 as SQVTM and CDR2 as ANQGSEA. The CDR3 region has the DNA TGCAGCGTTGCTCTCCGCTCTGGAAACACCATATATTTT. Its translation is CSVALRSGNTIYF.

As DNA, the CDR3 is TGTGCCACCAGCAATAGCGGGGGGAATTATGAGCAGTTCTTC. This sequence encodes CATSNSGGNYEQFF. The chain uses TRBV15 and TRBJ2-1; 10 positions agree with TRBD2. The CDR3 consists of 14 residues. CDR1 is LNHNV and CDR2 is YYDKDF in the germline V gene (reference sequence). Trimming cost V 4 bases and J 8 bases; bases outside gene matches: 5.